A selection of T cell receptor beta chains follows, all from one sample in a study of blood T cell repertoires in COVID-19. TCRdb's copy holds only in-frame clones and misses some; the assay was immunoSEQ multiplex PCR. Altogether fewer than 65,000 clones are present, approximately 86% being singletons, with the ten largest covering over 1%. What was sequenced was peripheral blood. The receptors shown here come from a man in his fifties or sixties with acute or convalescent COVID-19. Each CDR3 is given with its conserved first and last residue. The D gene is left open where the match is weak. Only some rows state a clone size, as once, few, many or a class for expanded clones.

13	TRBJ2-7	once	.	TRBV5-1	CASSPGLTYEQYF	TGCGCCAGCAGCCCCGGACTGACCTACGAGCAGTACTTC
14	TRBJ2-5	.	TRBD1	TRBV5-1	CASSPGQGQETQYF	TGCGCCAGCAGCCCGGGACAGGGACAAGAGACCCAGTACTTC
14	TRBJ1-5	.	TRBD1	TRBV19	CASSTPGGTQPQHF	TGTGCCAGTAGTACCCCAGGGGGCACTCAGCCCCAGCATTTT
13	TRBJ1-2	.	TRBD1	TRBV18	CASSGTERVGYTF	TGTGCCAGCTCAGGGACAGAGAGAGTGGGCTACACCTTC
15	TRBJ1-5	.	.	TRBV19	CASSERDLPNQPQHF	TGTGCCAGTAGCGAGAGAGACTTACCCAATCAGCCCCAGCATTTT
13	TRBJ1-2	.	.	TRBV7-8	CASSEPQRNGYTF	TGTGCCAGCAGCGAACCGCAGCGAAATGGCTACACCTTC
14	TRBJ2-3	.	.	TRBV7-8	CASSPGGSTDTQYF	TGTGCCAGCAGCCCCGGCGGGAGCACAGATACGCAGTATTTT
13	TRBJ1-1	.	TRBD1	TRBV2	CAIGQVMNTEAFF	TGTGCCATAGGACAGGTTATGAACACTGAAGCTTTCTTT
15	TRBJ1-2	once	.	TRBV5-1	CASSPWGVREDGYTF	TGCGCCAGCAGCCCCTGGGGTGTCAGGGAGGATGGCTACACCTTC
16	TRBJ1-5	once	.	TRBV6-1	CASSEALSRGNQPQHF	TGTGCCAGCAGTGAAGCGCTCAGCAGGGGCAATCAGCCCCAGCATTTT
12	TRBJ2-7	.	.	TRBV9	CASSVDGYEQYF	TGTGCCAGCAGCGTAGACGGTTACGAGCAGTACTTC
15	TRBJ2-3	.	TRBD1	TRBV24-1	CATSDRGQLTDTQYF	TGTGCCACCAGTGACCGGGGACAGCTCACAGATACGCAGTATTTT
13	TRBJ1-5	.	.	TRBV19	CGSVGRGTQPQHF	TGTGGATCAGTAGGTAGGGGCACTCAGCCCCAGCATTTT
18	TRBJ2-1	.	.	TRBV27	CASSFIVWVGLTQSEQFF	TGTGCCAGCAGTTTCATTGTCTGGGTAGGTCTGACACAGAGCGAGCAGTTCTTC
11	TRBJ1-2	few	.	TRBV19	CASSSSYGYTF	TGTGCCAGTAGCTCGTCGTATGGCTACACCTTC
14	TRBJ1-2	.	TRBD1	TRBV27	CASSFTGANYGYTF	TGTGCCAGCAGTTTTACAGGGGCTAACTATGGCTACACCTTC
17	TRBJ1-3	.	TRBD1	TRBV19	CASIRDRTVYSGNTIYF	TGTGCCAGTATTCGGGACAGGACTGTCTACTCTGGAAACACCATATATTTT
13	TRBJ2-2	.	.	TRBV6-5	CASSYPGTGELFF	TGTGCCAGCAGTTACCCCGGCACCGGGGAGCTGTTTTTT
16	TRBJ1-5	once	TRBD1	TRBV6-1	CASSEKTGGSGQPQHF	TGTGCCAGCAGTGAAAAAACAGGGGGGTCGGGTCAGCCCCAGCATTTT
15	TRBJ1-2	.	TRBD1	TRBV5-1	CASSSTGGKNYGYTF	TGCGCCAGCAGCTCGACAGGGGGCAAGAACTATGGCTACACCTTC
14	TRBJ2-7	.	.	TRBV3-1/TRBV3-2	CASSQDNSAYEQYF	TGTGCCAGCAGCCAAGATAACAGTGCCTACGAGCAGTACTTC
17	TRBJ2-2	.	TRBD1	TRBV18	CASSPPTGLKHTGELFF	TGTGCCAGCTCACCACCGACAGGGCTTAAACACACCGGGGAGCTGTTTTTT
13	TRBJ2-5	.	.	TRBV6-1	CASSEALQETQYF	TGTGCCAGCAGTGAAGCGCTTCAGGAGACCCAGTACTTC
14	TRBJ2-7	.	TRBD1	TRBV18	CASSPGTGIYEQYF	TGTGCCAGCTCACCCGGGACAGGTATTTACGAGCAGTACTTC
13	TRBJ2-7	few	.	TRBV27	CASSLRDTYEQYF	TGTGCCAGCAGTCTCAGGGACACCTACGAGCAGTACTTC
15	TRBJ2-5	.	.	TRBV5-1	CASSPGGSGGETQYF	TGCGCCAGCAGCCCCGGGGGAAGCGGTGGTGAGACCCAGTACTTC
15	TRBJ1-2	.	TRBD1	TRBV19	CASSPAGTGHYGYTF	TGTGCCAGTAGTCCCGCCGGGACAGGGCACTATGGCTACACCTTC
15	TRBJ1-1	.	.	TRBV3-1/TRBV3-2	CASSLLRRDSTEAFF	TGTGCCAGCAGCCTCTTACGCAGGGATAGCACTGAAGCTTTCTTT
15	TRBJ2-7	once	TRBD2	TRBV13	CASKLRSSGRYEQYF	TGTGCCAGTAAACTTAGGAGTAGCGGGAGATACGAGCAGTACTTC
16	TRBJ2-5	.	TRBD1	TRBV7-9	CASRPIGTGGQETQYF	TGTGCCAGCAGACCGATCGGGACAGGGGGCCAAGAGACCCAGTACTTC
15	TRBJ1-2	.	.	TRBV19	CATVKDTGRNYGYTF	TGTGCAACGGTAAAGGATACAGGCAGGAACTATGGCTACACCTTC
18	TRBJ2-3	.	TRBD2	TRBV7-9	CASSPPGLAGGYTDTQYF	TGTGCCAGCAGCCCTCCCGGACTCGCGGGAGGTTACACAGATACGCAGTATTTT
13	TRBJ2-7	once	.	TRBV11-2	CASSLDPGNEQYF	TGTGCCAGCAGCTTAGATCCAGGGAACGAGCAGTACTTC
15	TRBJ2-1	.	TRBD2	TRBV11-2	CASSLGGTSGLEQFF	TGTGCCAGCAGCTTAGGCGGGACTAGCGGCCTTGAGCAGTTCTTC
16	TRBJ2-6	.	TRBD1	TRBV5-1	CASSGQGLSGANVLTF	TGCGCCAGCAGCGGACAGGGCCTTTCTGGGGCCAACGTCCTGACTTTC
15	TRBJ1-3	.	TRBD1	TRBV28	CASSSTGESGNTIYF	TGTGCCAGCAGTTCCACAGGGGAATCGGGAAACACCATATATTTT
12	TRBJ2-2	.	.	TRBV14	CASSQWGRELFF	TGTGCCAGCAGCCAATGGGGCCGGGAGCTGTTTTTT
10	TRBJ2-3	.	.	TRBV28	CASSGETQYF	TGTGCCAGCAGCGGAGAAACGCAGTATTTT
17	TRBJ2-1	.	TRBD1	TRBV6-2/TRBV6-3	CASSYSYDRVVDNEQFF	TGTGCCAGCAGTTACTCGTATGACAGGGTGGTAGACAATGAGCAGTTCTTC
18	TRBJ2-7	.	TRBD2	TRBV3-1/TRBV3-2	CASSQDPFIAGEGYEQYF	TGTGCCAGCAGCCAAGACCCCTTCATAGCGGGAGAGGGGTACGAGCAGTACTTC
15	TRBJ2-3	.	TRBD1	TRBV9	CASSPDRVLTDTQYF	TGTGCCAGCAGCCCGGACAGGGTTCTAACAGATACGCAGTATTTT
12	TRBJ1-6	.	.	TRBV29-1	CSVTQGDSPLHF	TGCAGCGTTACACAGGGTGATTCACCCCTCCACTTT
13	TRBJ1-6	.	.	TRBV9	CASSLEAVRALHF	TGTGCCAGCAGCCTCGAAGCTGTTCGGGCCCTCCACTTT
16	TRBJ2-1	.	TRBD2	TRBV10-2	CASSESAGGGYNEQFF	TGCGCCAGCAGTGAGTCAGCGGGAGGTGGCTACAATGAGCAGTTCTTC
14	TRBJ2-2	.	.	TRBV5-1	CASSDISNTGELFF	TGCGCCAGCAGCGACATCTCGAACACCGGGGAGCTGTTTTTT
14	TRBJ2-5	.	.	TRBV7-2	CASSRTQGSETQYF	TGTGCCAGCAGCCGGACGCAGGGGAGTGAGACCCAGTACTTC
16	TRBJ2-1	medium-sized	.	TRBV24-1	CATSDYGQSSYNEQFF	TGTGCCACCAGTGATTATGGACAGTCCTCCTACAATGAGCAGTTCTTC
17	TRBJ2-5	.	TRBD2	TRBV3-1/TRBV3-2	CASSQGRSSGRAETQYF	TGTGCCAGCAGCCAAGGACGGTCTAGCGGGAGGGCGGAGACCCAGTACTTC
15	TRBJ1-3	.	TRBD1	TRBV5-8	CASSLALGQGNTIYF	TGTGCCAGCAGCTTGGCTCTGGGACAGGGAAACACCATATATTTT
14	TRBJ1-1	few	TRBD1	TRBV9	CASSVGQGGTEAFF	TGTGCCAGCAGCGTAGGACAGGGTGGAACTGAAGCTTTCTTT
13	TRBJ2-3	.	TRBD2	TRBV2	CASNGLVVDTQYF	TGTGCCAGCAACGGACTAGTGGTAGATACGCAGTATTTT
14	TRBJ2-2	.	TRBD1	TRBV5-1	CASSTGQGTGELFF	TGCGCCAGCAGCACGGGACAGGGGACCGGGGAGCTGTTTTTT
14	TRBJ2-1	.	.	TRBV2	CASSFQGPYNEQFF	TGTGCCAGCAGTTTCCAGGGCCCCTACAATGAGCAGTTCTTC